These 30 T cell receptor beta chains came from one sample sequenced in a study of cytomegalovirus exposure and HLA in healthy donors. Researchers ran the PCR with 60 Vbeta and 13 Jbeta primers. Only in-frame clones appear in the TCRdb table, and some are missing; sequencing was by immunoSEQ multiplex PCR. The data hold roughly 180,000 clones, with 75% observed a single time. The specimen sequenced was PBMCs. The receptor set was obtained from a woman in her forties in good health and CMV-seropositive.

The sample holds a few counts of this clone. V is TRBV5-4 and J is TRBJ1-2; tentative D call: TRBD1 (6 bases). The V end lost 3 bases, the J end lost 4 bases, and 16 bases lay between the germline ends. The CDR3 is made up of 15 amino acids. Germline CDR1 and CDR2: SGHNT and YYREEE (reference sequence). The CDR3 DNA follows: TGTGCCAGCAGCTCCCGACAGGCTGATTTCTATGGCTACACCTTC. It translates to CASSSRQADFYGYTF.

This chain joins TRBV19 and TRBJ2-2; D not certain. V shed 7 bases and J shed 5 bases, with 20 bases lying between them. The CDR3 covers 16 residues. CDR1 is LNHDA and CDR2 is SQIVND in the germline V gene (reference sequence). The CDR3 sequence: CASTGVGGSITGELFF. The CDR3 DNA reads TGTGCCAGTACGGGTGTTGGTGGAAGTATTACCGGGGAGCTGTTTTTT.

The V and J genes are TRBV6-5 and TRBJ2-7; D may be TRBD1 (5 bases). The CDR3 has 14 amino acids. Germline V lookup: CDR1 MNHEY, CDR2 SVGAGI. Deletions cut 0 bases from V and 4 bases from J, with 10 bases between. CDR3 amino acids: CASSYSRTRYEQYF. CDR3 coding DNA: TGTGCCAGCAGTTACTCCAGGACACGATACGAGCAGTACTTC.

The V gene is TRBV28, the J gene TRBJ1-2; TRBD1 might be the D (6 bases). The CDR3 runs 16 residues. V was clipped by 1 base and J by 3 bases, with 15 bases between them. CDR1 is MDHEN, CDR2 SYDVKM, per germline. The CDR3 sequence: CASSLLGGAGDYGYTF. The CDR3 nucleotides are TGTGCCAGCAGTTTATTAGGGGGGGCGGGTGACTATGGCTACACCTTC.

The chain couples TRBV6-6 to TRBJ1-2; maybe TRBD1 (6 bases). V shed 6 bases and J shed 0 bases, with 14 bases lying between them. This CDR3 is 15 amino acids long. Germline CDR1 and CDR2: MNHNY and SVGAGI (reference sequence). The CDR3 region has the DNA TGTGCCAGCAGCGCAGGGGTTGGGGCTAACTATGGCTACACCTTC. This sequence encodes CASSAGVGANYGYTF.

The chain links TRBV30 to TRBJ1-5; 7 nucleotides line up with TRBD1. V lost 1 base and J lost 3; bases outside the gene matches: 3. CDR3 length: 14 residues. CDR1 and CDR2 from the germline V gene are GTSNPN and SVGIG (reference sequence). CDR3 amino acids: CAWSAGQINQPQHF. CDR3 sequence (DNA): TGTGCCTGGAGTGCGGGACAGATCAATCAGCCCCAGCATTTT.

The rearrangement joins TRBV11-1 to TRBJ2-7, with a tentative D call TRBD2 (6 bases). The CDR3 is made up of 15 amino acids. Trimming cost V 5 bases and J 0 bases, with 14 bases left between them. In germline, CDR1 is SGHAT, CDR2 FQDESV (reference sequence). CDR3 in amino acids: CASSLRDFSSYEQYF. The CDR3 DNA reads TGTGCCAGCAGCCTTAGGGACTTCAGCTCCTACGAGCAGTACTTC. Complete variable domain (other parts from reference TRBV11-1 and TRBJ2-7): EAEVAQSPRYKITEKSQAVAFWCDPISGHATLYWYRQILGQGPELLVQFQDESVVDDSQLPKDRFSAERLKGVDSTLKIQPAELGDSAMYLCASSLRDFSSYEQYFGPGTRLTVT.

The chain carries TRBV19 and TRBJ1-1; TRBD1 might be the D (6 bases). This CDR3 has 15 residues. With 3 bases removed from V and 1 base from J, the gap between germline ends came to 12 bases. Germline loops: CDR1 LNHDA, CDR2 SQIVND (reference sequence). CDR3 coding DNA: TGTGCCAGTAGTATTTGGCAGGGGAGGAACACTGAAGCTTTCTTT. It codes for CASSIWQGRNTEAFF.

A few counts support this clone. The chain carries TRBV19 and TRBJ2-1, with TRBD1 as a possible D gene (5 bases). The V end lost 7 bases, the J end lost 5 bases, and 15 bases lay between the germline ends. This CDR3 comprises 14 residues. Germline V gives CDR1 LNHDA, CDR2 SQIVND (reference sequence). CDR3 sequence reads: CASTVGPVHNEQFF. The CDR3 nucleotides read TGTGCCAGTACGGTGGGGCCCGTACACAATGAGCAGTTCTTC.

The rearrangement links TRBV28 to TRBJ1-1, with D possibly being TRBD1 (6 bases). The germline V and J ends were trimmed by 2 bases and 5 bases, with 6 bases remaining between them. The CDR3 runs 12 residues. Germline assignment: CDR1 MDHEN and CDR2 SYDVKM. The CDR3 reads CASSLTGTEAFF. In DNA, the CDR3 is TGTGCCAGCAGTTTAACAGGGACTGAAGCTTTCTTT.

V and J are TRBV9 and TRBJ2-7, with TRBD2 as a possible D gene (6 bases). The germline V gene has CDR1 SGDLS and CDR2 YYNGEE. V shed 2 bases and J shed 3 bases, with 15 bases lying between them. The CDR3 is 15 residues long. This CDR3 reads CASSVGEAGYYEQYF. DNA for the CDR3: TGTGCCAGCAGCGTTGGGGAGGCGGGATACTACGAGCAGTACTTC.

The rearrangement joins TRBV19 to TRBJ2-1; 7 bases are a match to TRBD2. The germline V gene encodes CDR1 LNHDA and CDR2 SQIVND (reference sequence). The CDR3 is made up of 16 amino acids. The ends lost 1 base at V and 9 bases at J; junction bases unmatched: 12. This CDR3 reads CASSIGGGVLYGEQFF. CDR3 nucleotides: TGTGCCAGTAGTATAGGGGGGGGAGTCCTTTATGGTGAGCAGTTCTTC.

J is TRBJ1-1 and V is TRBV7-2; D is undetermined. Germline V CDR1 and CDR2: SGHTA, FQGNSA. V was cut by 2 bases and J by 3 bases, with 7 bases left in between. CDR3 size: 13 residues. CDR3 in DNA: TGTGCCAGCAGCTTATGGAGGGACACTGAAGCTTTCTTT. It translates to CASSLWRDTEAFF. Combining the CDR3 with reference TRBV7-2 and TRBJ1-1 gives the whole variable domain GAGVSQSPSNKVTEKGKDVELRCDPISGHTALYWYRQSLGQGLEFLIYFQGNSAPDKSGLPSDRFSAERTGGSVSTLTIQRTQQEDSAVYLCASSLWRDTEAFFGQGTRLTVV.

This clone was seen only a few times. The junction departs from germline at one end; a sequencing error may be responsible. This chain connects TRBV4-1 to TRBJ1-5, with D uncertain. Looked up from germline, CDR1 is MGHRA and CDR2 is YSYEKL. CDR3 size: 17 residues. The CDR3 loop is CASSQVLSSVSDQPQHF. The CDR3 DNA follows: TGCGCCAGCAGCCAAGTACTTTCATCGGTTAGCGATCAGCCCCAGCATTTT.

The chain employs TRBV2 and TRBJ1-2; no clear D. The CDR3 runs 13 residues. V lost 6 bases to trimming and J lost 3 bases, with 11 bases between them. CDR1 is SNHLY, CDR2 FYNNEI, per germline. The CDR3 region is CASSTREYYGYTF. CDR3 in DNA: TGTGCCAGCAGCACCCGAGAATACTATGGCTACACCTTC.

CDR3 amino acids: CASSLFSRPSEQYF. CDR3 sequence (DNA): TGTGCCAGCAGTTTATTCTCTCGGCCTAGCGAGCAGTACTTC. The V call is TRBV27, the J call TRBJ2-7; no definite D call. Trimming pared 1 base from V and 6 bases from J, leaving 13 bases between. Looked up from germline, CDR1 is MNHEY and CDR2 is SMNVEV (reference sequence). The CDR3 covers 14 residues.

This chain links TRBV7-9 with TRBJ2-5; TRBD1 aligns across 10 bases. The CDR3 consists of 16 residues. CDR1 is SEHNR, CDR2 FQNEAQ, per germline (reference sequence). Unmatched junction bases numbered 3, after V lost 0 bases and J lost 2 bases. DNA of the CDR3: TGTGCCAGCAGCTTAGCGGTGGGACAGGGGCAAGAGACCCAGTACTTC. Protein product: CASSLAVGQGQETQYF. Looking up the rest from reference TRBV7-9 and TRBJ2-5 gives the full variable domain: DTGVSQNPRHKITKRGQNVTFRCDPISEHNRLYWYRQTLGQGPEFLTYFQNEAQLEKSRLLSDRFSAERPKGSFSTLEIQRTEQGDSAMYLCASSLAVGQGQETQYFGPGTRLLVL.

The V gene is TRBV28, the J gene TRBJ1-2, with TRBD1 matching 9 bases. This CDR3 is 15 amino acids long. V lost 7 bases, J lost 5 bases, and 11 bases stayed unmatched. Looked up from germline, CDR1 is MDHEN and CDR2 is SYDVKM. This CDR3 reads CASIPSGTGSYGYTF. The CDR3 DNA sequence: TGTGCCAGCATCCCTTCCGGGACAGGGAGTTATGGCTACACCTTC.

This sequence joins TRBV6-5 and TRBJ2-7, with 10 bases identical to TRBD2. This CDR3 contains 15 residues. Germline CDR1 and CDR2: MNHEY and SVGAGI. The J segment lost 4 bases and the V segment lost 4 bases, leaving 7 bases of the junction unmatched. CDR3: CASSSSGSGSYEQYF. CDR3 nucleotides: TGTGCCAGCAGTTCTAGCGGGAGTGGGTCGTACGAGCAGTACTTC.

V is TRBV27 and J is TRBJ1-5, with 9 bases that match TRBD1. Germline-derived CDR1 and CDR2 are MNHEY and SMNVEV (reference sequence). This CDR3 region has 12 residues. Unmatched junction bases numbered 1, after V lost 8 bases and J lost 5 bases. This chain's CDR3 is CASRDRDQPQHF. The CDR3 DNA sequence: TGTGCCAGCCGGGACAGGGATCAGCCCCAGCATTTT.

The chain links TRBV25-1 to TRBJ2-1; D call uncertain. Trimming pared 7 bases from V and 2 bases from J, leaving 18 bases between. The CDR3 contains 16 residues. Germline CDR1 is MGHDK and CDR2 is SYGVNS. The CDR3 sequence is CASTRSYSTAYNEQFF. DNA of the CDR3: TGTGCCAGCACTCGATCCTACTCCACGGCCTACAATGAGCAGTTCTTC. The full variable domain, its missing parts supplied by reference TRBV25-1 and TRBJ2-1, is EADIYQTPRYLVIGTGKKITLECSQTMGHDKMYWYQQDPGMELHLIHYSYGVNSTEKGDLSSESTVSRIRTEHFPLTLESARPSHTSQYLCASTRSYSTAYNEQFFGPGTRLTVL.

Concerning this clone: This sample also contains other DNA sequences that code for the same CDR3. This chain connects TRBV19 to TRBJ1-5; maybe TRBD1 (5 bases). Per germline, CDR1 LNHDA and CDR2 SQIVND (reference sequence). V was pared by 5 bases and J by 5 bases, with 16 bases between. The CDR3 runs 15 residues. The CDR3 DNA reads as TGTGCCAGTAGTTCACAGCGACAGAAAGATCAGCCCCAGCATTTT. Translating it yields CASSSQRQKDQPQHF. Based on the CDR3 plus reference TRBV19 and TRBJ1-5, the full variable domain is DGGITQSPKYLFRKEGQNVTLSCEQNLNHDAMYWYRQDPGQGLRLIYYSQIVNDFQKGDIAEGYSVSREKKESFPLTVTSAQKNPTAFYLCASSSQRQKDQPQHFGDGTRLSIL.

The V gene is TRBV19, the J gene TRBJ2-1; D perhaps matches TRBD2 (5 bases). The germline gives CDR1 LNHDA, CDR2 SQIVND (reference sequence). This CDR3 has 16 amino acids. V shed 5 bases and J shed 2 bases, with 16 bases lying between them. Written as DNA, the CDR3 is TGTGCCAGTAGTCCCCGGGTGGGGAGTCCCTACAATGAGCAGTTCTTC. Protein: CASSPRVGSPYNEQFF.

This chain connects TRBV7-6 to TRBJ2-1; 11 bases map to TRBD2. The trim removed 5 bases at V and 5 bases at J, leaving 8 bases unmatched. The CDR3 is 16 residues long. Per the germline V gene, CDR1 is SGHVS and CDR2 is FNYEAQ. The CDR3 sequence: CASSHTSGSRNNEQFF. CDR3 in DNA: TGTGCCAGCAGCCACACTAGCGGGAGTAGGAACAATGAGCAGTTCTTC.

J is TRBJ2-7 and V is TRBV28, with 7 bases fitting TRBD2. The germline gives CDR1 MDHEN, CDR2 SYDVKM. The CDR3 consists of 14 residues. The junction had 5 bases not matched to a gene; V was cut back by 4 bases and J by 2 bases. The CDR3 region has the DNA TGTGCCAGCAGTTCTCGGGAGGCCCCCTACGAGCAGTACTTC. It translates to CASSSREAPYEQYF.

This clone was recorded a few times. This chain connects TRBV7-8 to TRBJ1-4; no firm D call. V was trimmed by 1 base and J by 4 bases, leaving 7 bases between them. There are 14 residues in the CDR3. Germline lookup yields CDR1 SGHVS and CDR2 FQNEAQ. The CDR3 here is CASSLGRNNEKLFF. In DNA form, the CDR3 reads TGTGCCAGCAGCTTAGGCAGGAATAATGAAAAACTGTTTTTT.

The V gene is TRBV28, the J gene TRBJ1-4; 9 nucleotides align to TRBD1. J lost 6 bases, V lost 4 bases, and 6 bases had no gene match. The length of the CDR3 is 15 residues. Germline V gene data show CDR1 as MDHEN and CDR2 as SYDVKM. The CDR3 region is CASSWIQGAYEKLFF. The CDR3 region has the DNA TGTGCCAGCAGTTGGATACAGGGGGCCTATGAAAAACTGTTTTTT.

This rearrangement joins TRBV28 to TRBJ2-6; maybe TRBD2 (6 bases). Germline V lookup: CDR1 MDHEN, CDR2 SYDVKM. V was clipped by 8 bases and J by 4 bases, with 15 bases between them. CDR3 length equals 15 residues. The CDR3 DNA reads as TGTGCCAGCGGGGCGACTAGGTCCGGGGCCAACGTCCTGACTTTC. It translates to CASGATRSGANVLTF.

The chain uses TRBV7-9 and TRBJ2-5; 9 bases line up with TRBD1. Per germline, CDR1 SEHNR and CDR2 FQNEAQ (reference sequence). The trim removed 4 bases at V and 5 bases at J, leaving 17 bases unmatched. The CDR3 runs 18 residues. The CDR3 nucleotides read TGTGCCAGCAGCTCCTCAAGGAGGACAGGGGATCGCCGCGAGACCCAGTACTTC. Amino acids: CASSSSRRTGDRRETQYF.

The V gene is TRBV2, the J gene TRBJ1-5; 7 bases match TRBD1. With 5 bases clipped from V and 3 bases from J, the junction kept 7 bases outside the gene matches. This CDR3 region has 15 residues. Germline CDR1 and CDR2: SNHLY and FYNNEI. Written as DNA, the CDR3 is TGTGCCAGCAGTACAGACAGGGTCCCCAATCAGCCCCAGCATTTT. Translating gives CASSTDRVPNQPQHF.